This TCR delta chain was captured in a study of gamma-delta T cells after stem cell transplantation. TCRdb re-called clones from the RT-PCR reads via CATT. Among about 1,600 delta-chain clones listed, 4.5% to 7% were seen once. For this clone: A far more abundant clone sits one base away, making this likely a read error. The sample carries other DNA sequences with the same CDR3.

CDR3 length: 14 amino acids. Germline V lookup: CDR1 GEAIGNYY, CDR2 EKD. The sequence was collected from a human donor. It is not recorded whose cells these are; they may come from a transplant donor. The chain combines TRDV2 with TRDJ1; TRDD3 matches at 9 bases. The sequenced sample consisted of gamma-delta T cells. CDR3 amino acids: CACEALGDSDKLIF. The CDR3 nucleotides are TGTGCCTGTGAAGCCCTGGGGGATTCTGATAAACTTATCTTT.